This entry lists 6 T cell receptor beta chains sequenced from one sample in a study of T-cell memory formation after mild COVID-19 (dated by TCRdb to the early 2020s). The library came from 5' RACE. Sequencing instrument: Illumina NovaSeq 6000. TCRdb reprocessed the public reads (quality trimming at Q25 with fastp, clone calling with MiXCR) and kept in-frame beta chains. Every CDR3 protein is listed once, alongside the most common genes and DNA of its rows. For this sample there are fewer than 650,000 distinct CDR3 sequences; about a fifth appear just once. Together, the top ten hold roughly 8.3% of the sample. Sequenced input: PBMCs or a T cell subset sorted from them (not recorded which). The receptor source for this set is an adult woman who had mild COVID-19 (a few samples of this study predate the infection). The sample titles of this study are shuffled in the database, so cell type and time point are left out; the donor was told from shared clones.

This clonotype was counted between two and nine times. This chain connects TRBV7-9 to TRBJ1-1; no firm D call. The germline V gene encodes CDR1 SEHNR and CDR2 FQNEAQ (reference sequence). Trimming removed 4 bases from V and 2 bases from J, with 20 bases in between. The CDR3 is 17 residues long. CDR3 sequence reads: CASSSFGGHSINTEAFF. The CDR3 DNA follows: TGTGCCAGCAGCTCATTCGGTGGGCACAGTATTAACACTGAAGCTTTCTTT. Variable domain in full (rest from reference TRBV7-9 and TRBJ1-1): DTGVSQNPRHKITKRGQNVTFRCDPISEHNRLYWYRQTLGQGPEFLTYFQNEAQLEKSRLLSDRFSAERPKGSFSTLEIQRTEQGDSAMYLCASSSFGGHSINTEAFFGQGTRLTVV.

The J gene is TRBJ1-2, the V gene TRBV5-1, with 9 bases identical to TRBD1. Germline V gene sequence: CDR1 SGHRS, CDR2 YFSETQ. With 0 bases clipped from V and 6 bases from J, the junction kept 9 bases outside the gene matches. The CDR3 is made up of 16 amino acids. CDR3 DNA: TGCGCCAGCAGCTTGGTAGGGGACAGGGAAAAGAATGGCTACACCTTC. Protein product: CASSLVGDREKNGYTF.

This chain uses TRBV5-6 with TRBJ2-7; TRBD1 aligns across 9 bases. CDR3 length equals 14 residues. The V and J ends lost 4 bases and 3 bases, in that order; junction bases with no gene match: 5. Germline loops: CDR1 SGHDT, CDR2 YYEEEE. For the CDR3, the DNA is TGTGCCAGCAGCCCGGGACAGGGTCACTACGAGCAGTACTTC. Translated: CASSPGQGHYEQYF.

As regards this clonotype: Compared with germline, one end of the junction differs, possibly owing to a read error. The rearrangement links TRBV7-2 to TRBJ2-3; TRBD2 matches 10 bases. This CDR3 comprises 15 residues. The germline V gene encodes CDR1 SGHTA and CDR2 FQGNSA. The DNA of the CDR3 is TGTGCCAGCAGCTCGGGACTAGCGACCACAGATACGCAGTACTTT. It specifies CASSSGLATTDTQYF.

This clonotype was counted only a few times. The chain combines TRBV12-1 with TRBJ2-1; the table assigns TRBD2, which was not confirmed against the DNA. TRBV12-1 is a pseudogene. The CDR3 has 14 amino acids. The chain's CDR3 is CASSFGWRAHVGFF. The DNA of the CDR3 is TGTGCCAGCAGCTTTGGGTGGAGGGCCCACGTCGGGTTCTTC.

This clonotype was seen only a few times. V gene TRBV10-3 combines with J gene TRBJ1-3; no clear D. The CDR3 has 11 residues. V lost 6 bases and J lost 4, with 4 bases in between. Looked up from germline, CDR1 is ENHRY and CDR2 is SYGVKD. CDR3 nucleotide sequence: TGTGCCATCAGCGGGGGAAACACCATATATTTT. The encoded protein is CAISGGNTIYF.